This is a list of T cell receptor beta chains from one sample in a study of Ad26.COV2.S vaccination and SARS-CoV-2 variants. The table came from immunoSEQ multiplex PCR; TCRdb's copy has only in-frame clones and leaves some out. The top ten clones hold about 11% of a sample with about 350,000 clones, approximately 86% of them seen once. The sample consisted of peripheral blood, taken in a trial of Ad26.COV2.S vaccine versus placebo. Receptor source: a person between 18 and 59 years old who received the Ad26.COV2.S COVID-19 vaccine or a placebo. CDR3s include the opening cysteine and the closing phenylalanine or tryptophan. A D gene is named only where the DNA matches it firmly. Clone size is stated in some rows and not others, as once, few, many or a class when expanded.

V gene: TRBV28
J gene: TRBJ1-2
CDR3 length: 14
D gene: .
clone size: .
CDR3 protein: CASRPEPKENGYTF
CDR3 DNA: TGTGCCAGCAGACCCGAACCAAAGGAAAATGGCTACACCTTC

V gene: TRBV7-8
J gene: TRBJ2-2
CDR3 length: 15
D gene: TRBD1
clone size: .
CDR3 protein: CASSLDRGGTGELFF
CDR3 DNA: TGTGCCAGCAGCTTAGACAGGGGTGGGACCGGGGAGCTGTTTTTT

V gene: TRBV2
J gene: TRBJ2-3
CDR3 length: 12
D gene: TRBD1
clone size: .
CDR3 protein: CASKDRGDTQYF
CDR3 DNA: TGTGCCAGCAAGGACAGGGGAGATACGCAGTATTTT

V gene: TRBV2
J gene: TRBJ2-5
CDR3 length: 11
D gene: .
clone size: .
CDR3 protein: CASSGGETQYF
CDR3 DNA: TGTGCCAGCAGTGGGGGAGAGACCCAGTACTTC

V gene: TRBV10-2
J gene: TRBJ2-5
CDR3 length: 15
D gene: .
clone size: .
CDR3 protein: CASSDHGTEQETQYF
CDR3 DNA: TGCGCCAGCAGTGACCACGGGACTGAACAAGAGACCCAGTACTTC

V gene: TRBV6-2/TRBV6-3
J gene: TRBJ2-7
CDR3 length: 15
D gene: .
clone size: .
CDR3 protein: CASSYDGVRIGEQYF
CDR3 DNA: TGTGCCAGCAGTTACGACGGGGTGCGGATCGGCGAGCAGTACTTC

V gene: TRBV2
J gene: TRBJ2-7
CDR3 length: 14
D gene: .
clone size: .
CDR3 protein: CASRGGQLSYEQYF
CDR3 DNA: TGTGCCAGCAGGGGGGGACAGCTCTCCTACGAGCAGTACTTC

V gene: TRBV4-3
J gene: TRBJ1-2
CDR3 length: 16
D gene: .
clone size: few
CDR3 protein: CASSQDWRTTNYGYTF
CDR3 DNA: TGCGCCAGCAGCCAAGATTGGCGGACTACTAACTATGGCTACACCTTC

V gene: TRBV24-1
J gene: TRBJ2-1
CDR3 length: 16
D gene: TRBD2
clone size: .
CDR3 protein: CATSEPASGGYNEQFF
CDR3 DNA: TGTGCCACCAGTGAACCCGCTAGCGGGGGTTACAATGAGCAGTTCTTC

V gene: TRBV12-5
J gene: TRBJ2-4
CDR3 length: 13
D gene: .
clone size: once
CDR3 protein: CGGGPPSPGIQYF
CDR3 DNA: TGTGGGGGGGGGCCTCCCTCCCCGGGCATTCAGTACTTC

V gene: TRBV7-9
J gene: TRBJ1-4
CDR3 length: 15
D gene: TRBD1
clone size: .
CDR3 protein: CASSLTGTGNEKLFF
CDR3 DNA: TGTGCCAGCAGCCTGACAGGGACGGGTAATGAAAAACTGTTTTTT

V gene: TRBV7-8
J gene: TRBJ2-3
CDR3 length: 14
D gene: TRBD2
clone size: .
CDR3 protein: CASSSSGSADTQYF
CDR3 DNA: TGTGCCAGCAGCTCTAGCGGGAGTGCAGATACGCAGTATTTT

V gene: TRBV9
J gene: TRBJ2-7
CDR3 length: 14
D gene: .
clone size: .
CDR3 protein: CASSVEGSSYEQYF
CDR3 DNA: TGTGCCAGCAGCGTAGAGGGGAGCTCCTACGAGCAGTACTTC

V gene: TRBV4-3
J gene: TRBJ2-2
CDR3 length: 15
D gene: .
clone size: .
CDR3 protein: CASSQEREGAGELFF
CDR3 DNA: TGCGCCAGCAGCCAAGAAAGAGAGGGGGCCGGGGAGCTGTTTTTT

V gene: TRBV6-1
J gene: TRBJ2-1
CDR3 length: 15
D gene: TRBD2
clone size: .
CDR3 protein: CASSESTSGSWQQFF
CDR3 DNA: TGTGCCAGCAGTGAGTCAACTAGCGGGAGTTGGCAGCAGTTCTTC

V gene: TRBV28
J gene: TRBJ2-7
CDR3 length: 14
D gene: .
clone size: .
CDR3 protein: CASSLGGNNYEQYF
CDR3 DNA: TGTGCCAGCAGTTTGGGTGGGAATAACTACGAGCAGTACTTC

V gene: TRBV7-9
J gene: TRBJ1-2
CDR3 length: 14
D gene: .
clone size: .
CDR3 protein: CASSLDSEPYGYTF
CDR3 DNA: TGTGCCAGCAGCTTGGACAGCGAACCTTATGGCTACACCTTC

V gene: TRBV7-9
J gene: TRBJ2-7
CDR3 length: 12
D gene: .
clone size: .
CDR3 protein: CASSWGTYEQYF
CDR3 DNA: TGTGCCAGCAGCTGGGGGACTTACGAGCAGTACTTC

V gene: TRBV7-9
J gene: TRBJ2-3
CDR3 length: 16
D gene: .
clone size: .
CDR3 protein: CASSPRSAGPTDTQYF
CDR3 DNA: TGTGCCAGCAGCCCCCGATCGGCGGGCCCCACAGATACGCAGTATTTT

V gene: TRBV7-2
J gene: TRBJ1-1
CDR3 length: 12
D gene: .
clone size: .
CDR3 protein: CAAGSGYTEAFF
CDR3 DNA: TGTGCCGCGGGGAGCGGCTACACTGAAGCTTTCTTT

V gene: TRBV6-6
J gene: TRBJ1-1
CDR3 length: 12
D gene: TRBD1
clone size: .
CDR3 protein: CASSYLQGGAFF
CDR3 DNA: TGTGCCAGCAGTTACTTGCAGGGGGGAGCTTTCTTT

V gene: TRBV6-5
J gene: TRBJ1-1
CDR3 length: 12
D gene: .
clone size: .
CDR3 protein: CASRAGNTEAFF
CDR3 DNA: TGTGCCAGCAGGGCAGGGAACACTGAAGCTTTCTTT

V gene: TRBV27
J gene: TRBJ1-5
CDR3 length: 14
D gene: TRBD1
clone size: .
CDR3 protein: CASSLGQGNQPQHF
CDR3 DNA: TGTGCCAGCAGTTTAGGACAGGGCAATCAGCCCCAGCATTTT

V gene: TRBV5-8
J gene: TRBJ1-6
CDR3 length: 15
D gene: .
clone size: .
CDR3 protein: CASSPSRAYNSPLHF
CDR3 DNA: TGTGCCAGCAGCCCTAGCCGGGCTTATAATTCACCCCTCCACTTT

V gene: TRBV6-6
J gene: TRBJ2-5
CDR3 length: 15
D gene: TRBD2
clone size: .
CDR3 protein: CASSYPTSGKETQYF
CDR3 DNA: TGTGCCAGCAGTTACCCGACTAGCGGGAAAGAGACCCAGTACTTC

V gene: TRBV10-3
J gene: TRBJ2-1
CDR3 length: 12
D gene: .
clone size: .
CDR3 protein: CAIKGQGGEQFF
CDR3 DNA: TGTGCCATCAAGGGTCAGGGAGGTGAGCAGTTCTTC

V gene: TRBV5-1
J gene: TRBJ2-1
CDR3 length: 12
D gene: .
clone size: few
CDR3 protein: CASRTGNNEQFF
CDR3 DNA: TGCGCCAGCAGAACCGGGAACAATGAGCAGTTCTTC

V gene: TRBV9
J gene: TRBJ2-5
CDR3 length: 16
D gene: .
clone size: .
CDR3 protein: CASSVGSGNRRETQYF
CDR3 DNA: TGTGCCAGCAGCGTAGGCTCAGGGAATAGGAGAGAGACCCAGTACTTC

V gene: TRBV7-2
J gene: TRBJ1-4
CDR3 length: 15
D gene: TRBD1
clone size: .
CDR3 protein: CASSSGTGKGEKLFF
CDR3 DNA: TGTGCCAGCAGCTCCGGGACAGGGAAAGGTGAAAAACTGTTTTTT

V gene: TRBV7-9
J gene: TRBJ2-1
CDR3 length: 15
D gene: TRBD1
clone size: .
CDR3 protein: CASSPMTGRSNEQFF
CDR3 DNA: TGTGCCAGCAGCCCTATGACAGGGCGCTCCAATGAGCAGTTCTTC

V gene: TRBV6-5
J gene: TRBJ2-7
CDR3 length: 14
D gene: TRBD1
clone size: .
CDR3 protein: CASTRDRGSYEQYF
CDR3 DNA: TGTGCCAGCACCCGGGACAGGGGTTCGTACGAGCAGTACTTC

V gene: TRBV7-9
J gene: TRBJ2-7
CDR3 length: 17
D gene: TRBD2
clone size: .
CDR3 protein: CASSSPGRLAGAYEQYF
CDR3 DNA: TGTGCCAGCAGCTCACCCGGTAGACTAGCGGGGGCCTACGAGCAGTACTTC

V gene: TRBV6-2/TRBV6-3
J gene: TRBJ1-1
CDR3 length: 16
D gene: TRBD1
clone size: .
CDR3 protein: CASSYSTTGLNTEAFF
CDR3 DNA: TGTGCCAGCAGTTACTCCACGACAGGGTTGAACACTGAAGCTTTCTTT

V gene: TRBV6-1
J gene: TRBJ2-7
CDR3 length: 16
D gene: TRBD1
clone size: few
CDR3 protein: CASSEFSRGLIHEQYF
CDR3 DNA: TGTGCCAGCAGTGAATTTTCAAGGGGGCTTATCCACGAGCAGTACTTC

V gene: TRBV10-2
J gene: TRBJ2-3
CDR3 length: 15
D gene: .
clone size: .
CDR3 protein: CASKGGGSSTDTQYF
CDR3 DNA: TGCGCCAGCAAGGGGGGGGGTTCGAGCACAGATACGCAGTATTTT

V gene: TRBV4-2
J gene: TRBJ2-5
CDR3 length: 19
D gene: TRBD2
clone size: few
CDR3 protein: CASSPRTSGGANPQETQYF
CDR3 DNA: TGTGCCAGCAGCCCGAGGACTAGCGGGGGAGCTAACCCCCAAGAGACCCAGTACTTC

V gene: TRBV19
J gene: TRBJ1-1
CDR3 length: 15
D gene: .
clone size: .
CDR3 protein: CASSITADRTTEAFF
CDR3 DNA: TGTGCCAGTAGTATAACGGCGGATAGAACAACTGAAGCTTTCTTT

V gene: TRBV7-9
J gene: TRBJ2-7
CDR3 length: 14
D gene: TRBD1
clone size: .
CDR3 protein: CASSARQGLGEQYF
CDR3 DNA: TGTGCCAGCAGCGCCAGACAGGGTCTAGGGGAGCAGTACTTC

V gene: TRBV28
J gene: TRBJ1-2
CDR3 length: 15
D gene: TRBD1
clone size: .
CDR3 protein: CASTETGVGNYGYTF
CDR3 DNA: TGTGCCAGCACCGAGACAGGGGTTGGGAACTATGGCTACACCTTC

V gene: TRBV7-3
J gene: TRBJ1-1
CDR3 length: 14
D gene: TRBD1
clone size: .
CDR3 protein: CASSPRQGHTEAFF
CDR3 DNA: TGTGCCAGCAGCCCTAGACAGGGGCACACTGAAGCTTTCTTT

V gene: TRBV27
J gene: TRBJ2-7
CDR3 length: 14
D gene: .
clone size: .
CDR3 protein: CASSLATSNYEQYF
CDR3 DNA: TGTGCCAGCAGTTTAGCGACATCCAACTACGAGCAGTACTTC

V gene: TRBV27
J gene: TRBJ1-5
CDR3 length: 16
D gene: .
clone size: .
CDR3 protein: CASRQIWGDSNQPQHF
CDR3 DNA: TGTGCCAGCCGCCAGATTTGGGGGGATAGCAATCAGCCCCAGCATTTT

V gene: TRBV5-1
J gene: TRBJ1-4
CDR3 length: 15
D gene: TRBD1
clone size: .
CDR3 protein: CASSLVPGGYEKLFF
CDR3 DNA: TGCGCCAGCAGCTTGGTCCCAGGGGGCTATGAAAAACTGTTTTTT

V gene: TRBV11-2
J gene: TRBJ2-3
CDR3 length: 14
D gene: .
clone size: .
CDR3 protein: CASSPIRDTDTQYF
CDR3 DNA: TGTGCCAGCAGCCCCATTAGGGACACAGATACGCAGTATTTT

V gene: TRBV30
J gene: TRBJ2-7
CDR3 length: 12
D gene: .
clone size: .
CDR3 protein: CAWSGRSHEQYF
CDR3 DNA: TGTGCCTGGAGCGGTAGAAGTCACGAGCAGTACTTC